This section outlines one T cell receptor beta chain sequence together with its context. Antigen specificity is unknown. At a deep level, the assay was run. Profiled with immunoSEQ multiplex PCR; TCRdb holds only in-frame clones, not every one. The sample carries roughly 2.4 million clones, approximately 96% recorded once. This sample is part of a study of shared clonotypes between healthy human individuals. Findings of the study overall: Naive CD4 clonotypes were shared across several donors at 4.5% to 6.5%.

CDR1 is SGHTA and CDR2 is FQGNSA in the germline V gene. After removal of 2 bases from V and 4 bases from J, the junction contained 7 bases not matched to a gene. The CDR3 is made up of 15 amino acids. The chain employs TRBV7-2 and TRBJ2-5, with 7 bases aligning to TRBD1. This receptor was taken from a man younger than 30 in good health. The material sequenced was naive CD4+ T cells sorted from blood. Subset of the sample: CD45RA+ positively selected. Here the CDR3 reads CASSLWGRGTETQYF. The CDR3 DNA is TGTGCCAGCAGCTTATGGGGCAGGGGGACAGAGACCCAGTACTTC.